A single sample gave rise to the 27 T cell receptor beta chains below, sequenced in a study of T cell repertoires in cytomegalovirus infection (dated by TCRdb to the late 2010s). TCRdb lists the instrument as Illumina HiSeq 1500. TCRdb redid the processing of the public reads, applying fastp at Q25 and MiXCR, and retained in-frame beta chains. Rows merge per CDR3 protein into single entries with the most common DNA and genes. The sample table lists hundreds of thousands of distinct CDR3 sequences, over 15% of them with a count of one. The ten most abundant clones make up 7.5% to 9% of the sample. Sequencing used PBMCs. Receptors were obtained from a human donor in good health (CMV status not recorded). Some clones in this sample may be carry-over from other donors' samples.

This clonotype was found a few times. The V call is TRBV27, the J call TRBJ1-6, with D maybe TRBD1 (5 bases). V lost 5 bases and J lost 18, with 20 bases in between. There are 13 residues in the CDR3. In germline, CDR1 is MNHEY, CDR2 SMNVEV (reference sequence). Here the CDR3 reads CASSASWGARPHF. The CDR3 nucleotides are TGTGCCAGCAGTGCCTCTTGGGGCGCCCGTCCCCACTTT.

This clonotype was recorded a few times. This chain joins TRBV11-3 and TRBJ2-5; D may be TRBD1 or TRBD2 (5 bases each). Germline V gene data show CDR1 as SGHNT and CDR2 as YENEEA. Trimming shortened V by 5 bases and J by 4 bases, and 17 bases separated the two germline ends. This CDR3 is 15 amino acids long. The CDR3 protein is CASSQGLVGVETQYF. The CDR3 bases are TGTGCCAGCAGCCAAGGACTGGTGGGGGTAGAGACCCAGTACTTC.

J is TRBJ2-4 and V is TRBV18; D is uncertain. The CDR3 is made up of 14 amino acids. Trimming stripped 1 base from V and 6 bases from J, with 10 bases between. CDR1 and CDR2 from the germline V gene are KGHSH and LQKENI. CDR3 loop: CASSPLFSGNIQYF. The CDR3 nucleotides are TGTGCCAGCTCACCACTGTTCTCAGGAAACATTCAGTACTTC.

CDR3 amino acids: CAISDRGWDSPLHF. CDR3 DNA sequence: TGTGCCATCAGTGACAGGGGTTGGGATTCACCCCTCCACTTT. The chain employs TRBV10-3 and TRBJ1-6; D possibly corresponds to TRBD1 (6 bases). The CDR3 loop spans 14 amino acids. The ends were cut back, 3 bases at V and 8 bases at J, with 11 bases in the middle. From germline, CDR1 is ENHRY and CDR2 SYGVKD.

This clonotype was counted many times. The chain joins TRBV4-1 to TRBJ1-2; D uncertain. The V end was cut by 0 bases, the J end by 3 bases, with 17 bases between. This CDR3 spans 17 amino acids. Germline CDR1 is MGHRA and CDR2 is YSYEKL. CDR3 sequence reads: CASSQDSAGGSHYGYTF. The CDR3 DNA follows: TGCGCCAGCAGCCAAGATAGCGCGGGCGGATCCCACTATGGCTACACCTTC.

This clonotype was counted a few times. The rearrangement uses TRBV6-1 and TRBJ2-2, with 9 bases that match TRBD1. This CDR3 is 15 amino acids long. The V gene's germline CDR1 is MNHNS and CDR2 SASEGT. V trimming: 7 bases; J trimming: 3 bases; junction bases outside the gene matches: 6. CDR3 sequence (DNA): TGTGCCAGCAACCAGGACAGGGGCTACACCGGGGAGCTGTTTTTT. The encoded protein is CASNQDRGYTGELFF.

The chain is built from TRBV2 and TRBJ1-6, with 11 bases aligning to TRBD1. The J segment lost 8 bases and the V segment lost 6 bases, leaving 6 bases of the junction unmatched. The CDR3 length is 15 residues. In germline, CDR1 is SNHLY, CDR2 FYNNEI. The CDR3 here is CASRGTGGWYSPLHF. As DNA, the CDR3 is TGTGCCAGCAGGGGGACAGGGGGATGGTATTCACCCCTCCACTTT.

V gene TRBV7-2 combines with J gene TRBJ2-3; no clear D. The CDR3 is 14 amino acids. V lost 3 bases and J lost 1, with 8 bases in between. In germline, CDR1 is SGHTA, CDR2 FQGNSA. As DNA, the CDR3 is TGTGCCAGCAGCTTCATTGGTCGCACAGATACGCAGTATTTT. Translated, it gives CASSFIGRTDTQYF.

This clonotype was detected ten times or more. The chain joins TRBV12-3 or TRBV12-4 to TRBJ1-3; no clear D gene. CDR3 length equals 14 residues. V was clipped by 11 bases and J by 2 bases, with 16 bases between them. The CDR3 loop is CAYGVGTPGNTIYF. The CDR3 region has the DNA TGTGCCTACGGGGTGGGCACGCCTGGAAACACCATATATTTT.

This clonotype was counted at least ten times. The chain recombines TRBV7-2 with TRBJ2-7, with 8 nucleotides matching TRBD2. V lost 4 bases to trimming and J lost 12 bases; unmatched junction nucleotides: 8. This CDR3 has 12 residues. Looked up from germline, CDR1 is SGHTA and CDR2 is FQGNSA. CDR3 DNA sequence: TGTGCCAGCAGCTCACCGGGACTAGGGTTGTACTTC. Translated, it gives CASSSPGLGLYF.

The CDR3 DNA reads TGCGCCAGCAGCTGGGAAACGGGGTCCTACAATGAGCAGTTCTTC. Translation: CASSWETGSYNEQFF. The V gene is TRBV5-1, the J gene TRBJ2-1; perhaps TRBD2 as D (5 bases). Looked up from germline, CDR1 is SGHRS and CDR2 is YFSETQ. The CDR3 runs 15 residues. The germline V and J ends were trimmed by 3 bases and 1 base, with 11 bases remaining between them.

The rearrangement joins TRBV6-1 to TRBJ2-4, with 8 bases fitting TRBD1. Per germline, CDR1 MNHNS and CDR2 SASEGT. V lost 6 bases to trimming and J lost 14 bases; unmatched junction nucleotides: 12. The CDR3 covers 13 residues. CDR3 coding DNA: TGTGCCAGCAGCCTGACTATGGGACAGGTTGAGTACTTC. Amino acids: CASSLTMGQVEYF.

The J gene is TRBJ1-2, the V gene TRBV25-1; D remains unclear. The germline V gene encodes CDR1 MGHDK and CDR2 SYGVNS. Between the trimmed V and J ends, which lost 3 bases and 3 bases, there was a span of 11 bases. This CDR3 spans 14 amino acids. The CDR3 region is CASSELGQYYGYTF. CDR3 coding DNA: TGTGCCAGCAGTGAGCTTGGCCAATACTATGGCTACACCTTC.

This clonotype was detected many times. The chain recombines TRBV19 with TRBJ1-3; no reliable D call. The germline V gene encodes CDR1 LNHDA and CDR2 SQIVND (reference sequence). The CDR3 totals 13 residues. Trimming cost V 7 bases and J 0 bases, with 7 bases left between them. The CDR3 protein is CASTANSGNTIYF. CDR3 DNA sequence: TGTGCCAGTACGGCGAACTCTGGAAACACCATATATTTT.

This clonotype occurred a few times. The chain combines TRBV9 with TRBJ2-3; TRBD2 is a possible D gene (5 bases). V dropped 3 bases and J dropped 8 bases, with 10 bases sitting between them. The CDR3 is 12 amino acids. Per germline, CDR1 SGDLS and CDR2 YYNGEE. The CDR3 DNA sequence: TGTGCCAGCAGCGCACTCGCGGGTACGCAGTATTTT. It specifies CASSALAGTQYF. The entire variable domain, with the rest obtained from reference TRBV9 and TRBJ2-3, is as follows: DSGVTQTPKHLITATGQRVTLRCSPRSGDLSVYWYQQSLDQGLQFLIQYYNGEERAKGNILERFSAQQFPDLHSELNLSSLELGDSALYFCASSALAGTQYFGPGTRLTVL.

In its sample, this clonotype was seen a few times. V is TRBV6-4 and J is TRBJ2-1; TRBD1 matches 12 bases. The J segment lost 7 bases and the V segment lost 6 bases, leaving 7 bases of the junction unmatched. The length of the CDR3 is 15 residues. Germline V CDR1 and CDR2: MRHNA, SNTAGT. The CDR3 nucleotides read TGTGCCAGCAGACCGGGACAGGGGGCGATAAATGAGCAGTTCTTC. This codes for CASRPGQGAINEQFF.

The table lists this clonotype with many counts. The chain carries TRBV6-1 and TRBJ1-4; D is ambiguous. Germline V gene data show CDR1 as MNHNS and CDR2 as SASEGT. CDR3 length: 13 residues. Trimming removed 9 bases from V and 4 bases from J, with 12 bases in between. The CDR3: CASRKFNNEKLFF. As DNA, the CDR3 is TGTGCCAGTAGGAAATTCAATAATGAAAAACTGTTTTTT.

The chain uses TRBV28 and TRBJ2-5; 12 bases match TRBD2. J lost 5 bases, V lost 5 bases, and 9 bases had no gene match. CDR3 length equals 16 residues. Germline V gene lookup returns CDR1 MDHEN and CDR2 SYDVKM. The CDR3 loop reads CASSARLAGVRETQYF. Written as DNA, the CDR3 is TGTGCCAGCAGTGCCCGACTAGCGGGAGTTCGGGAGACCCAGTACTTC.

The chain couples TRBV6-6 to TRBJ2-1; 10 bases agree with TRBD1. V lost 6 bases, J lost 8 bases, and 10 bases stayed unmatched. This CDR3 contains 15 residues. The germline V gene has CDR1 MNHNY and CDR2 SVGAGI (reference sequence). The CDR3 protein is CASRFPGQGHDEQFF. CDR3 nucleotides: TGTGCCAGCAGATTTCCGGGACAGGGGCACGATGAGCAGTTCTTC.

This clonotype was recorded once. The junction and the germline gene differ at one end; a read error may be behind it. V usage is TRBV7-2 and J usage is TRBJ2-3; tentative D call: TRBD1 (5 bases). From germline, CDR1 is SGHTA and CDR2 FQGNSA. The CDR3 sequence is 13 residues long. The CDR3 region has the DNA TGTGCCAGCAGCTTAGCCCCCAGGGATACGCGGTATTTT. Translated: CASSLAPRDTRYF.

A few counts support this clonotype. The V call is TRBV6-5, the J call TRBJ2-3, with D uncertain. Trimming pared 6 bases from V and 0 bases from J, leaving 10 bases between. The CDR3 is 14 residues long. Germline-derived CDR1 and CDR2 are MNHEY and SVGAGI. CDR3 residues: CASRKWGSTDTQYF. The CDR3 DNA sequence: TGTGCCAGCAGAAAGTGGGGTAGCACAGATACGCAGTATTTT.

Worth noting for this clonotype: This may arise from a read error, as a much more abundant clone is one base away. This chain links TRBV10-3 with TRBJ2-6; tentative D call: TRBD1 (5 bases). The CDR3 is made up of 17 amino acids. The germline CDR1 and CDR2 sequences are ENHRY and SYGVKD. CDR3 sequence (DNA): TGTGCCATCAGTGAGAGTGGTCTAGGCTCTGGGGCCAACGTCCTGAATTTC. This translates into CAISESGLGSGANVLNF.

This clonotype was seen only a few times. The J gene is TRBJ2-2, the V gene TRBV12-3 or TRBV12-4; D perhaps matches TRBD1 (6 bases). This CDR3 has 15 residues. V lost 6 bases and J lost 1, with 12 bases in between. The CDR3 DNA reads TGTGCCAGCAGCCTAGGACAGTGGAACACCGGGGAGCTGTTTTTT. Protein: CASSLGQWNTGELFF.

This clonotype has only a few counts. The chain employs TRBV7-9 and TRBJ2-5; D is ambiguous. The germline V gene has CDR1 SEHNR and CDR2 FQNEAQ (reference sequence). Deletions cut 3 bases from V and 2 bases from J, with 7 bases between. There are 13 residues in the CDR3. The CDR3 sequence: CASSFLQQETQYF. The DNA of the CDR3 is TGTGCCAGCAGCTTTTTACAGCAAGAGACCCAGTACTTC.

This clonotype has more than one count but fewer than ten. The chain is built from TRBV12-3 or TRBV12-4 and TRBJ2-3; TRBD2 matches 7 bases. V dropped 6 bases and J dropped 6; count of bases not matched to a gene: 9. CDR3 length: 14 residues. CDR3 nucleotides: TGTGCCAGCAGCCCCCGGACTAGAGGGGATACGCAGTATTTT. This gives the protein CASSPRTRGDTQYF.

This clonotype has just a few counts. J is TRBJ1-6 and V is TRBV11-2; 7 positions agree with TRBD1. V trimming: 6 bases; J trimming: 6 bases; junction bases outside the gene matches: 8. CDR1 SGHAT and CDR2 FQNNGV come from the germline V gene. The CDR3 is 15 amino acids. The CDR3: CASRNYRGSNSPLHF. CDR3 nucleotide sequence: TGTGCCAGCAGGAATTACAGGGGTAGTAATTCACCCCTCCACTTT. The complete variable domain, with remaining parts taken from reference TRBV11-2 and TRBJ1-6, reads EAGVAQSPRYKIIEKRQSVAFWCNPISGHATLYWYQQILGQGPKLLIQFQNNGVVDDSQLPKDRFSAERLKGVDSTLKIQPAKLEDSAVYLCASRNYRGSNSPLHFGNGTRLTVT.

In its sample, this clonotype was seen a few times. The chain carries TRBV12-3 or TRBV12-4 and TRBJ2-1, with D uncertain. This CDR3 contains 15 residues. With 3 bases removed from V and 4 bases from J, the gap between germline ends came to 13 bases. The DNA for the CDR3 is TGTGCCAGCAGTTTTTGGACGTTCAGTTACAATGAGCAGTTCTTC. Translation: CASSFWTFSYNEQFF.